These 26 T cell receptor beta chains came from one sample sequenced in a study of T cells after yellow fever vaccination. TCRdb independently ran MiXCR on the 5' RACE reads; one entry per CDR3 protein. The sample carries 200,000 to 250,000 distinct CDR3 sequences, 6.9% recorded once. Sequences were derived from CD4+ T cells sorted from PBMCs, sampled 15 days after the yellow fever booster vaccination. All receptors derive from a man under 40 who received the YFV17D yellow fever vaccine.

This clonotype was seen ten or more times. This chain connects TRBV7-2 to TRBJ2-1, with D possibly TRBD2 on 5 matching bases. The CDR3 loop spans 15 amino acids. From germline, CDR1 is SGHTA and CDR2 FQGNSA. V gave up 1 base and J gave up 2 bases, with 9 bases separating them. In DNA, the CDR3 is TGTGCCAGCAGCTTAGGTCCGGGAACCTACAATGAGCAGTTCTTC. Amino acids: CASSLGPGTYNEQFF.

This clonotype came up many times. This chain connects TRBV29-1 to TRBJ2-2; tentatively, D is TRBD1 (6 bases). CDR1 SQVTM and CDR2 ANQGSEA come from the germline V gene. The CDR3 has 12 amino acids. V was clipped by 3 bases and J by 5 bases, with 7 bases between them. The CDR3, as DNA: TGCAGCGTTGATACAGGGACCGGGGAGCTGTTTTTT. The encoded protein is CSVDTGTGELFF.

At least ten counts were recorded for this clonotype. The genes are TRBV12-3 or TRBV12-4 and TRBJ1-3; D call uncertain. The CDR3 is made up of 13 amino acids. The ends were cut back, 2 bases at V and 0 bases at J, with 2 bases in the middle. As DNA, the CDR3 is TGTGCCAGCAGTTTAAACTCTGGAAACACCATATATTTT. It yields the protein CASSLNSGNTIYF.

The chain employs TRBV10-1 and TRBJ1-5; D gene uncertain. Germline V gene data show CDR1 as WNHNN and CDR2 as SYGVQD (reference sequence). Trimming took 7 bases from V and 5 from J, leaving 27 bases between them. The CDR3 has 18 amino acids. This chain's CDR3 is CASKRPVGVGALHQPQHF. DNA of the CDR3: TGCGCCAGCAAGAGGCCTGTTGGTGTGGGAGCGCTACATCAGCCCCAGCATTTT.

This clonotype appeared a few times. The chain uses TRBV7-9 and TRBJ2-7, with 8 bases that match TRBD2. Germline V gene lookup returns CDR1 SEHNR and CDR2 FQNEAQ (reference sequence). J lost 5 bases, V lost 8 bases, and 5 bases had no gene match. The CDR3 is 12 amino acids. CDR3 bases: TGTGCCAGCCGTTCGGGGGGGGACGAGCAGTACTTC. Protein product: CASRSGGDEQYF.

J is TRBJ2-2 and V is TRBV5-1; D not resolved. The germline gives CDR1 SGHRS, CDR2 YFSETQ. V was cut by 2 bases and J by 2 bases, with 10 bases left in between. The CDR3 length is 15 residues. The chain's CDR3 is CASSFRLPNTGELFF. The CDR3 DNA reads TGCGCCAGCAGCTTTCGCCTCCCAAACACCGGGGAGCTGTTTTTT.

This clonotype has ten or more counts. The rearrangement joins TRBV12-3 or TRBV12-4 to TRBJ2-1; the D gene is possibly TRBD2 (5 bases). CDR3 length: 14 residues. Deletions cut 9 bases from V and 6 bases from J, with 18 bases between. This CDR3 reads CASLRTSLVNEQFF. The CDR3 coding sequence is TGTGCCAGTTTGAGGACTTCCCTCGTCAATGAGCAGTTCTTC.

The table lists this clonotype with a few counts. V and J are TRBV30 and TRBJ2-1; no clear D. Trimming removed 0 bases at V and 12 bases at J, with 18 bases between. The CDR3 has 14 amino acids. Germline values: CDR1 GTSNPN, CDR2 SVGIG (reference sequence). CDR3 amino acids: CAWSVLGPTKVQFF. The CDR3 coding sequence is TGTGCCTGGAGTGTACTTGGGCCGACCAAGGTGCAGTTCTTC.

This clonotype was found once. This may come from a read error, since a much larger clone is one base off. This chain joins TRBV12-3 or TRBV12-4 and TRBJ2-7, with 12 bases that match TRBD2. The DNA matches TRBJ2-1 better at its end, which makes the J call doubtful. The CDR3 is 15 amino acids. Written as DNA, the CDR3 is TGTGCCAGCAGCCCTAGCGGGAGGGCCTCCTACGAGCAGTTCTTC. As protein: CASSPSGRASYEQFF.

This clonotype turned up a few times. This sequence joins TRBV12-3 or TRBV12-4 and TRBJ2-3; maybe TRBD1 (6 bases). This CDR3 region has 12 residues. The ends were cut back, 7 bases at V and 6 bases at J, with 11 bases in the middle. This chain's CDR3 is CASTNDRDTQYF. In DNA form, the CDR3 reads TGTGCCAGCACCAACGACAGGGATACGCAGTATTTT.

This clonotype has ten or more counts. The chain recombines TRBV5-5 with TRBJ2-5; 7 bases line up with TRBD1. Germline CDR1 SGHKS, CDR2 YYEKEE (reference sequence). The V and J ends lost 4 bases and 5 bases, in that order; junction bases with no gene match: 8. CDR3 size: 14 residues. The CDR3 nucleotides are TGTGCCAGCAGCGAACCAGGGGGACCGGAGACCCAGTACTTC. The encoded protein is CASSEPGGPETQYF. Using reference TRBV5-5 and TRBJ2-5 for the parts outside the CDR3, the full variable domain is DAGVTQSPTHLIKTRGQQVTLRCSPISGHKSVSWYQQVLGQGPQFIFQYYEKEERGRGNFPDRFSARQFPNYSSELNVNALLLGDSALYLCASSEPGGPETQYFGPGTRLLVL.

The V gene is TRBV20-1, the J gene TRBJ2-5; TRBD2 matches at 9 bases. Per germline, CDR1 DFQATT and CDR2 SNEGSKA (reference sequence). V gave up 2 bases and J gave up 4 bases; unmatched junction bases: 5. The CDR3 consists of 14 residues. The CDR3 here is CSARLSGRPETQYF. The DNA for the CDR3 is TGCAGTGCTAGACTTAGCGGGAGACCAGAGACCCAGTACTTC.

This clonotype has at least ten counts. The chain has TRBV7-2 and TRBJ2-5; no clear D. Germline V gene lookup returns CDR1 SGHTA and CDR2 FQGNSA. The CDR3 consists of 14 residues. Trimming removed 0 bases from V and 5 bases from J, with 10 bases in between. This CDR3 is CASSLATGQETQYF. DNA of the CDR3: TGTGCCAGCAGCTTAGCGACGGGCCAGGAGACCCAGTACTTC. The entire variable domain, with the rest obtained from reference TRBV7-2 and TRBJ2-5, is as follows: GAGVSQSPSNKVTEKGKDVELRCDPISGHTALYWYRQSLGQGLEFLIYFQGNSAPDKSGLPSDRFSAERTGGSVSTLTIQRTQQEDSAVYLCASSLATGQETQYFGPGTRLLVL.

The sample holds many counts of this clonotype. The chain has TRBV4-3 and TRBJ2-7, with D maybe TRBD1 (5 bases). Trimming removed 3 bases at V and 1 base at J, with 7 bases between. Germline V gene sequence: CDR1 LGHNA, CDR2 YSLEER. CDR3 length: 13 amino acids. The CDR3 reads CASSQRQSYEQYF. The CDR3 region has the DNA TGCGCCAGCAGCCAGCGACAGTCCTACGAGCAGTACTTC.

A note on this clonotype: A junction boundary mismatches the germline segment, possibly from a read error. The chain carries TRBV20-1 and TRBJ2-7, with a tentative D call TRBD2 (6 bases). CDR3 length equals 14 residues. Germline values: CDR1 DFQATT, CDR2 SNEGSKA (reference sequence). CDR3 residues: CGASSWSGAGEQYF. The CDR3 nucleotides are TGCGGTGCTAGTAGTTGGTCGGGAGCGGGCGAGCAGTACTTC.

In this sample, this clonotype turned up a few times. The CDR3 protein is CSARERESGGELFF. The CDR3 bases are TGCAGTGCTAGGGAGCGGGAGTCGGGCGGGGAGCTGTTTTTT. The chain links TRBV20-1 to TRBJ2-2, with 8 bases aligning to TRBD2. The length of the CDR3 is 14 residues. Per germline, CDR1 DFQATT and CDR2 SNEGSKA (reference sequence). V gave up 3 bases and J gave up 7 bases; unmatched junction bases: 7.

This clonotype was picked up a small number of times. The V call is TRBV4-2, the J call TRBJ2-1, with 10 bases identical to TRBD2. The CDR3 runs to 19 residues. Trimming cost V 4 bases and J 6 bases; bases outside gene matches: 18. Per the germline V gene, CDR1 is LGHNA and CDR2 is YNFKEQ. The CDR3 spells CASSPVRASGRGRGNEQFF. For the CDR3, the DNA is TGTGCCAGCAGCCCCGTCCGGGCTAGCGGGAGAGGGCGGGGCAATGAGCAGTTCTTC.

This clonotype was seen only a few times. The chain is built from TRBV20-1 and TRBJ2-3; a weak D match, TRBD1 (5 bases). V was cut by 8 bases and J by 8 bases, with 14 bases left in between. The length of the CDR3 is 11 residues. The germline gives CDR1 DFQATT, CDR2 SNEGSKA (reference sequence). The CDR3 loop reads CSSQASATQYF. In DNA, the CDR3 is TGCAGTTCACAGGCTTCGGCTACGCAGTATTTT.

V usage is TRBV29-1 and J usage is TRBJ2-1; no reliable D call. CDR1 is SQVTM and CDR2 is ANQGSEA in the germline V gene. The CDR3 covers 12 residues. V shed 3 bases and J shed 12 bases, with 15 bases lying between them. Written as DNA, the CDR3 is TGCAGCGTTGATGCAGGAAGTCTCGGGCAGTTCTTC. Protein: CSVDAGSLGQFF.

This clonotype was seen many times. The chain couples TRBV5-1 to TRBJ2-7, with D perhaps matching TRBD1 or TRBD2 (5 bases each). V was cut by 4 bases and J by 7 bases, with 15 bases left in between. This CDR3 is built from 13 residues. Germline CDR1 SGHRS, CDR2 YFSETQ. In nucleotides, the CDR3 is TGCGCCAGCAGCCGGGACCCCCAGTGGGAGCAGTACTTC. Translating it yields CASSRDPQWEQYF.

The V and J genes are TRBV21-1 and TRBJ2-7; the table names TRBD1, a call not compared with the DNA. TRBV21-1 is a documented pseudogene. This CDR3 spans 15 amino acids. In nucleotides, the CDR3 is TGTGCCAGCAGCGACCGGGACAGGGGGAGAAACGAGCAGTACTTC. It is translated as CASSDRDRGRNEQYF.

This clonotype was observed at least ten times. The chain uses TRBV5-1 and TRBJ2-3; no clear D gene. The CDR3 runs 13 residues. The germline V gene encodes CDR1 SGHRS and CDR2 YFSETQ. Trimming pared 4 bases from V and 4 bases from J, leaving 10 bases between. CDR3 nucleotide sequence: TGCGCCAGCAGCCGCGACCTGGCAGATACGCAGTATTTT. It yields the protein CASSRDLADTQYF.

Comments on this clonotype: One junction end does not reproduce the germline sequence, and a read error may be involved. The chain combines TRBV6-6 with TRBJ2-1; D is unclear. The CDR3 sequence is 13 residues long. Germline V gene sequence: CDR1 MNHNY, CDR2 SVGAGI (reference sequence). The CDR3 DNA reads TGTGCCAGCAGTGCAGACGCCCCCAATAAGCAGTTCTTC. It specifies CASSADAPNKQFF.

This clonotype was counted between two and nine times. The rearrangement links TRBV5-5 to TRBJ2-3, with 10 bases lining up with TRBD1. With V trimmed by 4 bases and J by 6 bases, 8 bases remained unmatched. The germline CDR1 and CDR2 sequences are SGHKS and YYEKEE (reference sequence). The CDR3 loop spans 15 amino acids. CDR3 sequence reads: CASSTLTGGADTQYF. Here the CDR3 DNA reads TGTGCCAGCAGCACCCTGACAGGGGGCGCCGATACGCAGTATTTT.

The V call is TRBV7-8, the J call TRBJ2-3; 9 bases are shared with TRBD2. Germline V lookup: CDR1 SGHVS, CDR2 FQNEAQ. The CDR3 sequence is 14 residues long. With 3 bases clipped from V and 6 bases from J, the junction kept 4 bases outside the gene matches. Here the CDR3 reads CASSFIAGVDTQYF. Written as DNA, the CDR3 is TGTGCCAGCAGCTTTATAGCGGGAGTTGATACGCAGTATTTT.

The chain couples TRBV5-4 to TRBJ2-4, with 7 bases fitting TRBD1. The CDR3 covers 13 residues. Germline lookup yields CDR1 SGHNT and CDR2 YYREEE (reference sequence). V shed 7 bases and J 5 bases; nucleotides not matched to a gene: 6. CDR3 sequence (DNA): TGTGCCAGCGGGGCCACAGGGGAAAACATTCAGTACTTC. Protein sequence: CASGATGENIQYF.